Below, 29 T cell receptor beta chains from the same sample are listed, as sequenced in a study of CD8+ T cells in alopecia areata. Extracted RNA was reverse transcribed into cDNA, the sequencing template. Profiled with immunoSEQ multiplex PCR; TCRdb holds only in-frame clones, not every one. The repertoire holds about 200,000 clones, with approximately 56% as singletons. Described treatment: oral pan-JAK inhibitor, 5-10 mg twice daily. Material: CD4+ T cells sorted from blood, obtained at week 4, from a patient treated with tofacitinib. The source is a human donor with alopecia areata.

This clone was seen only a few times. The V gene is TRBV5-1, the J gene TRBJ2-7; 9 bases agree with TRBD2. Germline loops: CDR1 SGHRS, CDR2 YFSETQ. This CDR3 is built from 16 residues. Trimming took 3 bases from V and 2 from J; bases not matched to a gene: 9. CDR3 bases: TGCGCCAGCAGCTCCAACTCTGCTAGCGGGGCCTACGAGCAGTACTTC. This encodes CASSSNSASGAYEQYF.

The chain carries TRBV11-2 and TRBJ1-1, with TRBD1 matching over 7 bases. The CDR3 contains 16 residues. Germline V lookup: CDR1 SGHAT, CDR2 FQNNGV. Trimming removed 4 bases from V and 0 bases from J; junction bases left unmatched: 8. The CDR3 DNA sequence: TGTGCCAGCAGCTACCCCAACAGGGGAATGAACACTGAAGCTTTCTTT. Protein: CASSYPNRGMNTEAFF. The full variable domain, completed using reference TRBV11-2 and TRBJ1-1, is EAGVAQSPRYKIIEKRQSVAFWCNPISGHATLYWYQQILGQGPKLLIQFQNNGVVDDSQLPKDRFSAERLKGVDSTLKIQPAKLEDSAVYLCASSYPNRGMNTEAFFGQGTRLTVV.

V is TRBV7-2 and J is TRBJ1-6; the D gene is possibly TRBD1 (5 bases). Germline assignment: CDR1 SGHTA and CDR2 FQGNSA. The CDR3 contains 14 residues. Trimming left V 4 bases short and J 7 bases short, with 11 bases between. The CDR3, as DNA: TGTGCCAGCAGCTCGGGACCCCAGAATTCACCCCTCCACTTT. It codes for CASSSGPQNSPLHF.

This rearrangement joins TRBV30 to TRBJ2-6; D remains ambiguous. The CDR3 loop spans 16 amino acids. The V and J ends lost 4 bases and 0 bases respectively, with 13 bases between them. Per the germline V gene, CDR1 is GTSNPN and CDR2 is SVGIG (reference sequence). CDR3 in amino acids: CAWTPTWVSGANVLTF. The CDR3, as DNA: TGTGCCTGGACCCCAACCTGGGTCTCTGGGGCCAACGTCCTGACTTTC.

A few counts support this clone. The chain recombines TRBV5-1 with TRBJ1-2; 10 bases fit TRBD1. The CDR3 runs to 16 residues. V lost 0 bases, J lost 4 bases, and 6 bases stayed unmatched. The germline V gene has CDR1 SGHRS and CDR2 YFSETQ. The DNA of the CDR3 is TGCGCCAGCAGCTTGGCCAGGACAGGGGGTGGCTATGGCTACACCTTC. Encoded protein: CASSLARTGGGYGYTF.

This clone was counted a few times. The chain carries TRBV11-2 and TRBJ1-2; D is perhaps TRBD1 (5 bases). The CDR3 extends over 13 amino acids. Germline V gives CDR1 SGHAT, CDR2 FQNNGV. Trimming took off 5 bases at V and 2 bases at J, with 9 bases between the two ends. The CDR3 DNA sequence: TGTGCCAGCAGCCCTGGGGCGAACTATGGCTACACCTTC. Its translation: CASSPGANYGYTF.

This clone showed up just once. The V call is TRBV2, the J call TRBJ2-5, with 9 bases fitting TRBD1. Germline lookup yields CDR1 SNHLY and CDR2 FYNNEI. The V segment lost 4 bases and the J segment 5 bases; nucleotides outside the gene matches: 2. This CDR3 has 13 residues. The CDR3 loop is CASSGDRGETQYF. The CDR3, as DNA: TGTGCCAGCAGTGGTGACAGGGGGGAGACCCAGTACTTC.

This chain connects TRBV30 to TRBJ2-5; 9 bases align to TRBD2. The CDR3 is 15 residues long. J lost 5 bases, V lost 0 bases, and 7 bases had no gene match. Germline values: CDR1 GTSNPN, CDR2 SVGIG (reference sequence). The CDR3: CAWSVALAGSETQYF. The DNA of the CDR3 is TGTGCCTGGAGTGTAGCACTAGCGGGTTCGGAGACCCAGTACTTC. Supplemented by reference TRBV30 and TRBJ2-5, the full variable domain reads SQTIHQWPATLVQPVGSPLSLECTVEGTSNPNLYWYRQAAGRGLQLLFYSVGIGQISSEVPQNLSASRPQDRQFILSSKKLLLSDSGFYLCAWSVALAGSETQYFGPGTRLLVL.

On this clone itself: This sample includes further DNA sequences coding for the same CDR3. CDR3 nucleotides: TGTGCCTGGACTAGCGGGGGCACAGATACGCAGTATTTT. Protein product: CAWTSGGTDTQYF. The genes are TRBV30 and TRBJ2-3, with 9 bases aligning to TRBD2. The CDR3 has 13 residues. V shed 4 bases, J shed 1 base, and the junction held 0 bases outside the gene matches. CDR1 is GTSNPN, CDR2 SVGIG, per germline (reference sequence).

The chain uses TRBV7-9 and TRBJ2-5; 8 positions agree with TRBD1. V trimming: 5 bases; J trimming: 2 bases; junction bases outside the gene matches: 7. CDR1 and CDR2 from the germline V gene are SEHNR and FQNEAQ (reference sequence). The CDR3 consists of 15 residues. CDR3 DNA: TGTGCCAGCAGCCGGGTTCAGGGGGCACAAGAGACCCAGTACTTC. As protein: CASSRVQGAQETQYF.

The CDR3 nucleotides read TGCGCCAGCAGCCAAGGGGACAGGGGGAATCAGCCCCAGCATTTT. Its protein is CASSQGDRGNQPQHF. The chain couples TRBV4-1 to TRBJ1-5; 11 bases are shared with TRBD1. Germline V gene data show CDR1 as MGHRA and CDR2 as YSYEKL. The CDR3 sequence is 15 residues long. Trimming cost V 1 base and J 4 bases; bases outside gene matches: 0.

The genes are TRBV29-1 and TRBJ1-4, with TRBD1 matching over 9 bases. V trimming: 7 bases; J trimming: 9 bases; junction bases outside the gene matches: 9. Germline assignment: CDR1 SQVTM and CDR2 ANQGSEA. The CDR3 is 13 amino acids. CDR3: CSAAGTGNQKLFF. The DNA of the CDR3 is TGCAGCGCTGCCGGGACAGGGAATCAAAAACTGTTTTTT. The whole variable domain, remainder taken from reference TRBV29-1 and TRBJ1-4, is SAVISQKPSRDICQRGTSLTIQCQVDSQVTMMFWYRQQPGQSLTLIATANQGSEATYESGFVIDKFPISRPNLTFSTLTVSNMSPEDSSIYLCSAAGTGNQKLFFGSGTQLSVL.

The gene calls are TRBV29-1 and TRBJ1-1, with D tentatively TRBD1 (5 bases). The ends were cut back, 3 bases at V and 5 bases at J, with 16 bases in the middle. The germline V gene encodes CDR1 SQVTM and CDR2 ANQGSEA. The CDR3 is 14 amino acids. CDR3 loop: CSVDGVAGKTEAFF. The DNA for the CDR3 is TGCAGCGTTGATGGGGTGGCAGGGAAGACTGAAGCTTTCTTT.

The chain links TRBV2 to TRBJ2-7, with D perhaps matching TRBD2 (6 bases). Germline-derived CDR1 and CDR2 are SNHLY and FYNNEI. The germline V and J ends were trimmed by 5 bases and 5 bases, with 19 bases remaining between them. The CDR3 is 15 amino acids. The CDR3 DNA sequence: TGTGCCAGCAGTCGACACCACCCCTCGGGGGACGAGCAGTACTTC. It yields the protein CASSRHHPSGDEQYF.

This chain connects TRBV5-6 to TRBJ2-7; 8 bases map to TRBD2. V gave up 5 bases and J gave up 0 bases; unmatched junction bases: 7. There are 15 residues in the CDR3. CDR1 and CDR2 (germline): SGHDT, YYEEEE. For the CDR3, the DNA is TGTGCCAGCAGGATAGCGGGGTCGAGCTCCTACGAGCAGTACTTC. Translating gives CASRIAGSSSYEQYF.

The V call is TRBV5-1, the J call TRBJ2-7, with D maybe TRBD1 (5 bases). V lost 2 bases and J 1 base, leaving 10 bases between the germline ends. The CDR3 loop spans 14 amino acids. Germline lookup yields CDR1 SGHRS and CDR2 YFSETQ. CDR3 amino acids: CASSFTQGSYEQYF. In DNA form, the CDR3 reads TGCGCCAGCAGCTTCACGCAGGGTTCCTACGAGCAGTACTTC.

This clone was detected only once. The chain links TRBV30 to TRBJ1-3; D is possibly TRBD1 (5 bases). CDR1 and CDR2 from the germline V gene are GTSNPN and SVGIG (reference sequence). V gave up 5 bases and J gave up 6 bases, with 17 bases separating them. The CDR3 covers 14 residues. CDR3 amino acids: CAWSRVRRENTIYF. CDR3 DNA sequence: TGTGCCTGGTCCAGGGTACGGAGGGAAAACACCATATATTTT.

J is TRBJ2-2 and V is TRBV11-3; unclear D gene. The CDR3 contains 14 residues. Per the germline V gene, CDR1 is SGHNT and CDR2 is YENEEA. V was pared by 1 base and J by 3 bases, with 6 bases between. CDR3 in DNA: TGTGCCAGCAGCTTAGGCGTCCACACCGGGGAGCTGTTTTTT. The encoded protein is CASSLGVHTGELFF.

The rearrangement uses TRBV7-8 and TRBJ2-5; D might be TRBD1 (6 bases). The CDR3 is made up of 12 amino acids. V was shortened by 2 bases and J by 7 bases, with 8 bases between the two germline ends. Germline V gene lookup returns CDR1 SGHVS and CDR2 FQNEAQ. For the CDR3, the DNA is TGTGCCAGCAGCTTACGAGGGGGGACCCAGTACTTC. It is translated as CASSLRGGTQYF. The full variable domain, completed using reference TRBV7-8 and TRBJ2-5, is GAGVSQSPRYKVAKRGQDVALRCDPISGHVSLFWYQQALGQGPEFLTYFQNEAQLDKSGLPSDRFFAERPEGSVSTLKIQRTQQEDSAVYLCASSLRGGTQYFGPGTRLLVL.

The rearrangement uses TRBV28 and TRBJ1-1; TRBD1 matches 7 bases. V was clipped by 10 bases and J by 4 bases; unmatched bases: 6. Germline V CDR1 and CDR2: MDHEN, SYDVKM. The CDR3 has 12 amino acids. CDR3 coding DNA: TGTGCCACCTCGACAGGGCTCACTGAAGCTTTCTTT. This translates into CATSTGLTEAFF.

The chain couples TRBV7-2 to TRBJ2-3; maybe TRBD2 (6 bases). The CDR3 is made up of 14 amino acids. The germline V gene encodes CDR1 SGHTA and CDR2 FQGNSA. Deletions cut 1 base from V and 4 bases from J, with 9 bases between. This chain's CDR3 is CASSLGGVADTQYF. In DNA, the CDR3 is TGTGCCAGCAGCTTAGGGGGGGTAGCAGATACGCAGTATTTT.

V usage is TRBV9 and J usage is TRBJ2-5; the match to TRBD2 covers 7 bases. The CDR3 loop spans 15 amino acids. Germline CDR1 and CDR2: SGDLS and YYNGEE. J was trimmed by 4 bases and V by 1 base; bases with no gene match: 7. The CDR3 here is CASSVNSGDGETQYF. In DNA, the CDR3 is TGTGCCAGCAGCGTAAACAGCGGGGACGGAGAGACCCAGTACTTC.

This chain uses TRBV19 with TRBJ1-1; D unclear. The CDR3 has 13 amino acids. V was cut by 2 bases and J by 1 base, with 5 bases left in between. Per the germline V gene, CDR1 is LNHDA and CDR2 is SQIVND (reference sequence). CDR3 residues: CASSIRGNTEAFF. In DNA, the CDR3 is TGTGCCAGTAGTATAAGAGGGAACACTGAAGCTTTCTTT.

This clone has only one observation. This chain links TRBV2 with TRBJ1-1, with unresolved D. Germline CDR1 reads SNHLY; CDR2 reads FYNNEI. CDR3 length: 15 residues. Trimming cost V 6 bases and J 0 bases, with 14 bases left between them. CDR3 protein: CASSGRASLNTEAFF. The DNA of the CDR3 is TGTGCCAGCAGCGGCCGGGCCAGCTTGAACACTGAAGCTTTCTTT.

This clone was observed a few times. V gene TRBV7-9 combines with J gene TRBJ2-2; no clear D. V was cut by 5 bases and J by 1 base, with 14 bases left in between. The CDR3 loop spans 16 amino acids. Germline CDR1 SEHNR, CDR2 FQNEAQ (reference sequence). The CDR3 DNA reads TGTGCCAGCAGCCTCGTTTTCGAAATGAACACCGGGGAGCTGTTTTTT. It encodes CASSLVFEMNTGELFF.

This CDR3 is CASSLSRRDTEAFF. In nucleotides, the CDR3 is TGTGCCAGCAGTTTATCGCGACGGGACACTGAAGCTTTCTTT. The V and J genes are TRBV27 and TRBJ1-1; no definite D call. The CDR3 extends over 14 amino acids. V gave up 0 bases and J gave up 3 bases, with 8 bases separating them. Germline loops: CDR1 MNHEY, CDR2 SMNVEV (reference sequence).

CDR3 amino acids: CSAERTGANTGELFF. In DNA, the CDR3 is TGCAGCGCCGAGCGGACGGGGGCGAACACCGGGGAGCTGTTTTTT. The chain is built from TRBV29-1 and TRBJ2-2; D is perhaps TRBD2 (6 bases). Trimming took off 7 bases at V and 0 bases at J, with 15 bases between the two ends. Germline CDR1 SQVTM, CDR2 ANQGSEA. There are 15 residues in the CDR3.

V gene TRBV30 combines with J gene TRBJ2-4, with unresolved D. There are 13 residues in the CDR3. Germline V gene sequence: CDR1 GTSNPN, CDR2 SVGIG (reference sequence). V dropped 1 base and J dropped 8 bases, with 12 bases sitting between them. As DNA, the CDR3 is TGTGCCTGGAGTGGTGGTAGGGATGACATTCAGTACTTC. Amino acid sequence: CAWSGGRDDIQYF.

DNA of the CDR3: TGTGCCAGCAGCGCGCAGGGGGGGAACACTGAAGCTTTCTTT. As protein: CASSAQGGNTEAFF. The chain has TRBV7-9 and TRBJ1-1; 7 bases are a match to TRBD1. The CDR3 is 14 amino acids. Looked up from germline, CDR1 is SEHNR and CDR2 is FQNEAQ (reference sequence). Trimming at V came to 5 bases and at J to 1 base, leaving 4 bases not matched to a gene.